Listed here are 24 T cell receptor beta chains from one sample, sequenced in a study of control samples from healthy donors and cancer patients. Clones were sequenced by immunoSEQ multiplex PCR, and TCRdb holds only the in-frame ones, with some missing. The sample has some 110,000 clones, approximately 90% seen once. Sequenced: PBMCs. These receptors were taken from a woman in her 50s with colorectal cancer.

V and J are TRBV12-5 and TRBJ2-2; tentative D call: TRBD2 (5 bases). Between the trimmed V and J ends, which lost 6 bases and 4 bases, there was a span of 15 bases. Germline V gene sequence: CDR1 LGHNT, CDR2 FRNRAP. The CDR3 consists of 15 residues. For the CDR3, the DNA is TGTGCTAGTGGGACCGGATCGGCGGGCACCGGGGAGCTGTTTTTT. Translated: CASGTGSAGTGELFF. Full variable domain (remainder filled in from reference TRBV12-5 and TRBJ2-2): DARVTQTPRHKVTEMGQEVTMRCQPILGHNTVFWYRQTMMQGLELLAYFRNRAPLDDSGMPKDRFSAEMPDATLATLKIQPSEPRDSAVYFCASGTGSAGTGELFFGEGSRLTVL.

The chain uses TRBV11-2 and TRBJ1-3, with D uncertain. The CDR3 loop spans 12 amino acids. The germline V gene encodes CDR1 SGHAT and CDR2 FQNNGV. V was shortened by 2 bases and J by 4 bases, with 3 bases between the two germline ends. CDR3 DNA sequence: TGTGCCAGCAGCTTACACGGAAACACCATATATTTT. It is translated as CASSLHGNTIYF.

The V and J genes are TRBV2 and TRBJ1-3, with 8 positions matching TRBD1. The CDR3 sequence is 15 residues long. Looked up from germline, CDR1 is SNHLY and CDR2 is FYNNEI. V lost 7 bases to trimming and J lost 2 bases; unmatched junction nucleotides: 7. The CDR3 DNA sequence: TGTGCCAGCATTCCAGGGACAGGTGCTGGAAACACCATATATTTT. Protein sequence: CASIPGTGAGNTIYF.

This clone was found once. The CDR3 loop is CASRYGTLATNEKLFF. The CDR3 DNA reads TGCGCCAGCAGATACGGGACACTTGCAACTAATGAAAAACTGTTTTTT. The rearrangement links TRBV5-1 to TRBJ1-4, with a weak D call TRBD1 (6 bases). The CDR3 spans 16 residues. Trimming removed 5 bases at V and 0 bases at J, with 14 bases between. The germline gives CDR1 SGHRS, CDR2 YFSETQ.

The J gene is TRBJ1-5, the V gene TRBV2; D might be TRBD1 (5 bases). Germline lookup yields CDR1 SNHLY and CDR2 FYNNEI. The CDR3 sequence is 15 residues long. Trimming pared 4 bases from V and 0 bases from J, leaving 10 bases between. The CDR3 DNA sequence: TGTGCCAGCAGTGGGGACCCCTCTAGCAATCAGCCCCAGCATTTT. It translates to CASSGDPSSNQPQHF.

The DNA of the CDR3 is TGTGCCAGCAGCCCCAGGACCGCCGGACAGGAAAAACTGTTTTTT. Translating it yields CASSPRTAGQEKLFF. The chain combines TRBV7-9 with TRBJ1-4, with D possibly TRBD1 on 6 matching bases. The germline V gene has CDR1 SEHNR and CDR2 FQNEAQ (reference sequence). The CDR3 spans 15 residues. With 5 bases removed from V and 8 bases from J, the gap between germline ends came to 18 bases.

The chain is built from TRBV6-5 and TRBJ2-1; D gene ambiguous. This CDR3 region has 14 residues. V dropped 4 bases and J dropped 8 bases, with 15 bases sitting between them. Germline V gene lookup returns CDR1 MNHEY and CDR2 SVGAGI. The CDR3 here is CASSCSNPSHEQFF. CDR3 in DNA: TGTGCCAGCAGTTGCTCGAATCCGTCTCATGAGCAGTTCTTC.

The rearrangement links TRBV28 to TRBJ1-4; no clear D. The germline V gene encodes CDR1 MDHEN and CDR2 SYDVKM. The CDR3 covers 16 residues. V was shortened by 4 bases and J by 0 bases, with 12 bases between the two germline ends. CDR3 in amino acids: CASSSRNSATNEKLFF. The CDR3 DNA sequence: TGTGCCAGCAGTTCCCGGAACAGTGCAACTAATGAAAAACTGTTTTTT.

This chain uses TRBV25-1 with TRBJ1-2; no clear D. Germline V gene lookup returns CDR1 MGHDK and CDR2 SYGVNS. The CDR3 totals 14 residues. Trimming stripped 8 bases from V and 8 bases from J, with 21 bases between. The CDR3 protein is CASQWTGRPGGYTF. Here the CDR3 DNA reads TGTGCCAGCCAATGGACGGGCAGACCGGGGGGCTACACCTTC.

The CDR3 here is CASSIPGNTEAFF. The CDR3 coding sequence is TGTGCCAGTAGTATTCCCGGGAACACTGAAGCTTTCTTT. The genes are TRBV19 and TRBJ1-1; no reliable D call. From germline, CDR1 is LNHDA and CDR2 SQIVND (reference sequence). CDR3 size: 13 residues. Trimming removed 3 bases from V and 1 base from J, with 6 bases in between.

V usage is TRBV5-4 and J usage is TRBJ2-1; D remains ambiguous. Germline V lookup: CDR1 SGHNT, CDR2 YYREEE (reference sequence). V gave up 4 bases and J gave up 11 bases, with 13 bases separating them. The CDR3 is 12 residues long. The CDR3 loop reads CASSPEAKKQFF. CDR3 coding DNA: TGTGCCAGCAGCCCTGAGGCGAAGAAGCAGTTCTTC.

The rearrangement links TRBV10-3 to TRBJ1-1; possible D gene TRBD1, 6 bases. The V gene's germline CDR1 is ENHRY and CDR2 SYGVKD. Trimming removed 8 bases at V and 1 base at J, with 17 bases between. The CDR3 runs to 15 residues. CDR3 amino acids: CAISPTGTQNTEAFF. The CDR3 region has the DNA TGTGCCATCTCCCCGACCGGGACACAGAACACTGAAGCTTTCTTT.

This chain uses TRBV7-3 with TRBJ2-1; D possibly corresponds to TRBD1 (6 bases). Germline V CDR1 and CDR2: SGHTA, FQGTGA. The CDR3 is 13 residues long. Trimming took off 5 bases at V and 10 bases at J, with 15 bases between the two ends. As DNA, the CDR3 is TGTGCCAGCAGCCCGGACAGCAAATCGGAGCAGTTCTTC. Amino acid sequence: CASSPDSKSEQFF.

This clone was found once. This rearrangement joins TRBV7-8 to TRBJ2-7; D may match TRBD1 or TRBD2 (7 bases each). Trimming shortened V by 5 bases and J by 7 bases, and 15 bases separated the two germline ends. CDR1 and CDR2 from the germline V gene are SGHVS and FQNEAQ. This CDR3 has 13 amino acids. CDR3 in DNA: TGTGCCAGCAGCGCCAGGGGGGGTAGGGAGCAGTACTTC. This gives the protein CASSARGGREQYF.

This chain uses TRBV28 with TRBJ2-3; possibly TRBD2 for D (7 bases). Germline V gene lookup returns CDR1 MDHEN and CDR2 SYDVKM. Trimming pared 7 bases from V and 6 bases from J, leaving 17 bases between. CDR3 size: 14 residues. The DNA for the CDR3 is TGTGCCAGCACACAGGGAGGGGCTCTCGATACGCAGTATTTT. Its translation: CASTQGGALDTQYF. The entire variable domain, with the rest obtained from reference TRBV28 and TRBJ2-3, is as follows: DVKVTQSSRYLVKRTGEKVFLECVQDMDHENMFWYRQDPGLGLRLIYFSYDVKMKEKGDIPEGYSVSREKKERFSLILESASTNQTSMYLCASTQGGALDTQYFGPGTRLTVL.

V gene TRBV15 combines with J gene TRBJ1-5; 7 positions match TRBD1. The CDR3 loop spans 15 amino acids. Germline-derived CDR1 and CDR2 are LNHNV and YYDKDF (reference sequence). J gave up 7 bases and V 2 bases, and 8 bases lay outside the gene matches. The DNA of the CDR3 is TGTGCCACCAGCAGACTCGAGGGGGCCCGGCAGCCCCAGCATTTT. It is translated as CATSRLEGARQPQHF.

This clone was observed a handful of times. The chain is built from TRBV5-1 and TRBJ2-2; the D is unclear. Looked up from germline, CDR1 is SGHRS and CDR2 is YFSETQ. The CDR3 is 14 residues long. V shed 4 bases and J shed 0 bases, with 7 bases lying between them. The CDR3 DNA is TGCGCCAGCAGCACTACCGCGAACACCGGGGAGCTGTTTTTT. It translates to CASSTTANTGELFF.

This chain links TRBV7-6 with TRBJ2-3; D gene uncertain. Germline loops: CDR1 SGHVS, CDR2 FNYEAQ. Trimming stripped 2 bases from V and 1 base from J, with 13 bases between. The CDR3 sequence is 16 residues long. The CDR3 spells CASSLSQSLGTDTQYF. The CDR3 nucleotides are TGTGCCAGCAGCTTATCACAGAGCCTCGGCACAGATACGCAGTATTTT.

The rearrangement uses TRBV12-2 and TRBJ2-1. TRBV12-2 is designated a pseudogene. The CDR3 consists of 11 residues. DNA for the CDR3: TGTGCAAGTCGCCTTACTGGGAAGCAGTTCTTC. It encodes CASRLTGKQFF.

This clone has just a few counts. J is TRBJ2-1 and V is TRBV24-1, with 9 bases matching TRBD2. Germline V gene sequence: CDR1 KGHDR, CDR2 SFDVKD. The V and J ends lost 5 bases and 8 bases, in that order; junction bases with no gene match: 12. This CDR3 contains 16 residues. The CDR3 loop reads CATSGYEAGGPYEQFF. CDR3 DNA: TGTGCCACCAGTGGGTACGAGGCGGGAGGGCCCTATGAGCAGTTCTTC.

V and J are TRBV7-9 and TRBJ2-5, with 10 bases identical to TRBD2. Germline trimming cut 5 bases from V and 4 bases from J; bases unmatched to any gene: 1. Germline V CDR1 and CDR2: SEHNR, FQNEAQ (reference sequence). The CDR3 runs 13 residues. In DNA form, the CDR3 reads TGTGCCAGCAGCGAGCGGGGGGGAGAGACCCAGTACTTC. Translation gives CASSERGGETQYF.

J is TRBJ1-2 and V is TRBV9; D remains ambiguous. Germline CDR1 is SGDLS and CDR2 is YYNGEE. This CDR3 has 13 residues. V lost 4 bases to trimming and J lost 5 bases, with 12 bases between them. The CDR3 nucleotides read TGTGCCAGCAGCCGAGCCGACCCATATGGCTACACCTTC. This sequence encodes CASSRADPYGYTF. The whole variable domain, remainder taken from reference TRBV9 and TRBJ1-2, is DSGVTQTPKHLITATGQRVTLRCSPRSGDLSVYWYQQSLDQGLQFLIQYYNGEERAKGNILERFSAQQFPDLHSELNLSSLELGDSALYFCASSRADPYGYTFGSGTRLTVV.

In nucleotides, the CDR3 is TGCGCCAGCAGCTTGGATGGACAGGGTTATGCGACCCAGTACTTC. As protein: CASSLDGQGYATQYF. V usage is TRBV5-1 and J usage is TRBJ2-5, with 8 bases fitting TRBD1. CDR1 and CDR2 from the germline V gene are SGHRS and YFSETQ. Germline trimming cut 0 bases from V and 7 bases from J; bases unmatched to any gene: 8. The length of the CDR3 is 15 residues. The whole variable domain, remainder taken from reference TRBV5-1 and TRBJ2-5, is KAGVTQTPRYLIKTRGQQVTLSCSPISGHRSVSWYQQTPGQGLQFLFEYFSETQRNKGNFPGRFSGRQFSNSRSEMNVSTLELGDSALYLCASSLDGQGYATQYFGPGTRLLVL.

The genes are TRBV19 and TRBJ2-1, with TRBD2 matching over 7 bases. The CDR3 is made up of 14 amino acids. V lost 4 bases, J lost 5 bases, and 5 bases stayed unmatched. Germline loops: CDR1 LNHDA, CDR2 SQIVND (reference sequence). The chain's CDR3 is CASSTSGRNNEQFF. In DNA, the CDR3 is TGTGCCAGTAGTACTAGCGGCCGTAACAATGAGCAGTTCTTC.